Below, 24 T cell receptor beta chains from the same sample are listed, as sequenced in a study of neoadjuvant nivolumab and ipilimumab in lung cancer. The repertoire was sequenced with immunoSEQ multiplex PCR; TCRdb's copy has only in-frame clones and lacks some. The data contain 40,000 to 55,000 clones, around 88% of them singletons. Sequenced material: blood, taken before neoadjuvant nivolumab, alone or with ipilimumab. Receptor source: an adult with non-small cell lung cancer. Some clones in this sample may be carry-over from other donors' samples.

This rearrangement joins TRBV27 to TRBJ2-1; tentatively, D is TRBD1 (6 bases). Germline V gene sequence: CDR1 MNHEY, CDR2 SMNVEV (reference sequence). Trimming removed 5 bases at V and 10 bases at J, with 18 bases between. The CDR3 has 14 amino acids. CDR3 DNA sequence: TGTGCCAGCAGTCCCGGGACACCATGGAGGGAGCAGTTCTTC. Its protein is CASSPGTPWREQFF.

This chain connects TRBV5-4 to TRBJ2-2, with 8 bases fitting TRBD2. CDR1 is SGHNT, CDR2 YYREEE, per germline (reference sequence). Losses at the gene ends were 0 bases for V and 5 bases for J; bases not matched to a gene: 9. This CDR3 is 17 amino acids long. The chain's CDR3 is CASSLELAARYTGELFF. The DNA for the CDR3 is TGTGCCAGCAGCTTGGAACTAGCGGCACGATATACCGGGGAGCTGTTTTTT.

The chain uses TRBV7-9 and TRBJ2-3, with 11 bases aligning to TRBD2. The junction had 6 bases not matched to a gene; V was cut back by 5 bases and J by 5 bases. The length of the CDR3 is 15 residues. Per germline, CDR1 SEHNR and CDR2 FQNEAQ (reference sequence). The CDR3 sequence is CASSALAGVVDTQYF. The CDR3 DNA sequence: TGTGCCAGCAGCGCACTAGCGGGAGTGGTAGATACGCAGTATTTT. Based on the CDR3 plus reference TRBV7-9 and TRBJ2-3, the full variable domain is DTGVSQNPRHKITKRGQNVTFRCDPISEHNRLYWYRQTLGQGPEFLTYFQNEAQLEKSRLLSDRFSAERPKGSFSTLEIQRTEQGDSAMYLCASSALAGVVDTQYFGPGTRLTVL.

The chain combines TRBV29-1 with TRBJ1-1; D is ambiguous. CDR1 is SQVTM and CDR2 is ANQGSEA in the germline V gene. The CDR3 length is 13 residues. The V gene lost 2 bases and the J gene lost 0 bases, with 7 bases spanning the gap. CDR3 sequence: CSVEQIMNTEAFF. CDR3 coding DNA: TGCAGCGTTGAACAGATAATGAACACTGAAGCTTTCTTT.

Details on this clone: Other DNA sequences of this sample code for an identical CDR3. V and J are TRBV28 and TRBJ2-5; the match to TRBD1 covers 9 bases. Per germline, CDR1 MDHEN and CDR2 SYDVKM. V shed 5 bases and J 2 bases; nucleotides not matched to a gene: 3. The CDR3 runs 14 residues. This CDR3 reads CASSHRGRQETQYF. For the CDR3, the DNA is TGTGCCAGCAGTCACAGGGGGCGTCAAGAGACCCAGTACTTC.

V usage is TRBV6-5 and J usage is TRBJ1-1; TRBD1 agrees at 8 bases. This CDR3 has 16 amino acids. Germline loops: CDR1 MNHEY, CDR2 SVGAGI. With V trimmed by 2 bases and J by 5 bases, 10 bases remained unmatched. The CDR3 here is CASSYGAGGSVTEAFF. In DNA, the CDR3 is TGTGCCAGCAGTTACGGGGCAGGGGGCTCGGTAACTGAAGCTTTCTTT.

The CDR3 region is CASSLGLVAYEQYF. The CDR3 bases are TGTGCCAGCAGCCTGGGACTAGTCGCCTACGAGCAGTACTTC. The chain combines TRBV5-8 with TRBJ2-7; 8 bases are a match to TRBD2. The V segment lost 4 bases and the J segment 2 bases; nucleotides outside the gene matches: 5. The CDR3 loop spans 14 amino acids. Looked up from germline, CDR1 is SGHTS and CDR2 is YDEGEE.

The J gene is TRBJ2-7, the V gene TRBV29-1; 11 bases fit TRBD2. Germline lookup yields CDR1 SQVTM and CDR2 ANQGSEA. The CDR3 covers 15 residues. V trimming: 5 bases; J trimming: 6 bases; junction bases outside the gene matches: 12. The CDR3 sequence is CSVRPTLAGVSEQYF. CDR3 in DNA: TGCAGCGTTAGACCTACACTAGCGGGAGTAAGCGAGCAGTACTTC.

This sequence joins TRBV7-2 and TRBJ2-5; D may be TRBD2 (5 bases). Germline V gives CDR1 SGHTA, CDR2 FQGNSA. Trimming removed 3 bases at V and 2 bases at J, with 7 bases between. This CDR3 has 13 residues. The CDR3 DNA reads TGTGCCAGCAGCTTCGGGAATCAAGAGACCCAGTACTTC. Its protein product is CASSFGNQETQYF.

In regard to this clone: The same CDR3 is also encoded by other DNA sequences in this sample. The gene calls are TRBV27 and TRBJ1-5; D is unresolved. Germline CDR1 and CDR2: MNHEY and SMNVEV (reference sequence). V was pared by 3 bases and J by 7 bases, with 7 bases between. CDR3 length: 12 amino acids. The CDR3 DNA follows: TGTGCCAGCAGTTTGATCGGCCAGCCCCAGCATTTT. Its translation is CASSLIGQPQHF.

V usage is TRBV6-5 and J usage is TRBJ2-7, with D perhaps matching TRBD2 (6 bases). CDR1 and CDR2 (germline): MNHEY, SVGAGI. The CDR3 length is 13 residues. V lost 0 bases to trimming and J lost 7 bases, with 10 bases between them. The CDR3 sequence: CASSYSDAGEQYF. Here the CDR3 DNA reads TGTGCCAGCAGTTACTCCGACGCGGGGGAGCAGTACTTC.

This chain joins TRBV5-6 and TRBJ2-3; D perhaps matches TRBD2 (5 bases). The V end lost 1 base, the J end lost 0 bases, and 12 bases lay between the germline ends. Per the germline V gene, CDR1 is SGHDT and CDR2 is YYEEEE. The CDR3 loop spans 16 amino acids. The CDR3 loop is CASSLRLAASTDTQYF. CDR3 DNA sequence: TGTGCCAGCAGCTTGCGGCTAGCAGCTAGCACAGATACGCAGTATTTT. The whole variable domain, filled in from reference TRBV5-6 and TRBJ2-3, reads DAGVTQSPTHLIKTRGQQVTLRCSPKSGHDTVSWYQQALGQGPQFIFQYYEEEERQRGNFPDRFSGHQFPNYSSELNVNALLLGDSALYLCASSLRLAASTDTQYFGPGTRLTVL.

The table lists this clone with a count of one. The chain links TRBV5-1 to TRBJ2-1; no clear D. The CDR3 loop spans 12 amino acids. V was cut by 1 base and J by 4 bases, with 3 bases left in between. The germline CDR1 and CDR2 sequences are SGHRS and YFSETQ. This CDR3 is CASSLQYNEQFF. CDR3 sequence (DNA): TGCGCCAGCAGCTTGCAGTACAATGAGCAGTTCTTC.

The chain carries TRBV18 and TRBJ2-3; possible D gene TRBD1, 6 bases. Trimming left V 0 bases short and J 4 bases short, with 11 bases between. CDR1 and CDR2 from the germline V gene are KGHSH and LQKENI. This CDR3 has 15 residues. In DNA, the CDR3 is TGTGCCAGCTCACCACCGGGGGCGGAGGCAGATACGCAGTATTTT. Translating it yields CASSPPGAEADTQYF.

CDR3 bases: TGTGCCAGCAGCCCTTCTGAAAACATTCAGTACTTC. Its protein product is CASSPSENIQYF. This chain joins TRBV7-2 and TRBJ2-4; D is undetermined. CDR1 is SGHTA and CDR2 is FQGNSA in the germline V gene. Trimming removed 5 bases from V and 5 bases from J, with 7 bases in between. The CDR3 is 12 amino acids.

Concerning this clone itself: One end of the junction varies from germline; a read error may be responsible. The gene calls are TRBV7-7 and TRBJ2-1; D not certain. The CDR3 sequence is 14 residues long. The germline gives CDR1 SSHAT, CDR2 FNYEAQ (reference sequence). The DNA for the CDR3 is TGTGCTAGCAGCGTCGAACTACAGAGCGATGAGCAGTTCTTC. Translating gives CASSVELQSDEQFF.

This clone was recorded a few times. The genes are TRBV5-1 and TRBJ2-2; D is unresolved. Between the trimmed V and J ends, which lost 0 bases and 1 base, there was a span of 4 bases. Germline V lookup: CDR1 SGHRS, CDR2 YFSETQ. The CDR3 is 14 amino acids. This CDR3 reads CASSLGQNTGELFF. In nucleotides, the CDR3 is TGCGCCAGCAGCTTGGGACAGAACACCGGGGAGCTGTTTTTT.

The CDR3 spells CASSLGQGGEKLFF. The CDR3 coding sequence is TGTGCCAGCAGCTTAGGGCAGGGTGGGGAAAAACTGTTTTTT. V is TRBV7-8 and J is TRBJ1-4, with D possibly being TRBD1 (5 bases). CDR1 is SGHVS, CDR2 FQNEAQ, per germline. The V end was cut by 1 base, the J end by 8 bases, with 11 bases between. There are 14 residues in the CDR3.

The V gene is TRBV7-9, the J gene TRBJ2-7, with 8 bases that match TRBD2. The CDR3 totals 18 residues. With 1 base clipped from V and 3 bases from J, the junction kept 14 bases outside the gene matches. The germline V gene has CDR1 SEHNR and CDR2 FQNEAQ (reference sequence). The CDR3: CASSLEPGWVAGYYEQYF. Here the CDR3 DNA reads TGTGCCAGCAGCTTAGAACCCGGGTGGGTAGCGGGATACTACGAGCAGTACTTC.

The V and J genes are TRBV5-1 and TRBJ1-1; D is undetermined. This CDR3 region has 14 residues. With 0 bases removed from V and 0 bases from J, the gap between germline ends came to 6 bases. CDR1 and CDR2 from the germline V gene are SGHRS and YFSETQ. CDR3 DNA: TGCGCCAGCAGCTTGGCCAAGGTGAACACTGAAGCTTTCTTT. Translated, it gives CASSLAKVNTEAFF.

J is TRBJ2-1 and V is TRBV19; 7 nucleotides agree with TRBD2. This CDR3 is 14 amino acids long. Germline CDR1 and CDR2: LNHDA and SQIVND (reference sequence). The trim removed 6 bases at V and 3 bases at J, leaving 5 bases unmatched. CDR3: CASSPRDYYNEQFF. The CDR3 DNA reads as TGTGCCAGTAGCCCCCGGGACTACTACAATGAGCAGTTCTTC.

The chain employs TRBV5-1 and TRBJ2-3; D remains unclear. Germline CDR1 and CDR2: SGHRS and YFSETQ. With 0 bases removed from V and 4 bases from J, the gap between germline ends came to 6 bases. The CDR3 extends over 13 amino acids. In DNA, the CDR3 is TGCGCCAGCAGCTTGGGAGGTTCAGATACGCAGTATTTT. It codes for CASSLGGSDTQYF. Supplemented by reference TRBV5-1 and TRBJ2-3, the full variable domain reads KAGVTQTPRYLIKTRGQQVTLSCSPISGHRSVSWYQQTPGQGLQFLFEYFSETQRNKGNFPGRFSGRQFSNSRSEMNVSTLELGDSALYLCASSLGGSDTQYFGPGTRLTVL.

This chain joins TRBV29-1 and TRBJ2-1; D may correspond to TRBD1 or TRBD2 (5 bases each). With 8 bases removed from V and 9 bases from J, the gap between germline ends came to 20 bases. From germline, CDR1 is SQVTM and CDR2 ANQGSEA. The CDR3 extends over 13 amino acids. The CDR3 bases are TGCAGCAACCGGGCTGGGGGTGAGGGTGAGCAGTTCTTC. Translated, it gives CSNRAGGEGEQFF.

This chain connects TRBV9 to TRBJ2-2; D call uncertain. The CDR3 extends over 16 amino acids. Germline values: CDR1 SGDLS, CDR2 YYNGEE. Trimming took 0 bases from V and 2 from J, leaving 11 bases between them. CDR3 loop: CASSVVIGANTGELFF. For the CDR3, the DNA is TGTGCCAGCAGCGTAGTTATCGGCGCAAACACCGGGGAGCTGTTTTTT.